The 2 T cell receptor beta chains presented below share a single source sample, sequenced in a study of vaccination and CD4 T cells after COVID-19. Sequencing of cultured CD4+ T cell DNA used the Oncomine TCR Beta short-read assay. TCRdb re-called the PCR reads with MiXCR, one entry per CDR3 protein. The sample shows about 9,700 distinct CDR3 sequences, about two thirds of them seen only once. The antigens these receptors bind are not known. Treatment: roughly 10-day PBMC culture with coronavirus spike peptide pools or control peptides (ViraFEST assay). Source material: CD4+ T cells from blood, cultured in vitro. These receptor sequences come from a human donor who had recovered from COVID-19.

The chain recombines TRBV7-8 with TRBJ1-3; D not resolved. This CDR3 is built from 15 residues. Germline CDR1 and CDR2: SGHVS and FQNEAQ. V was shortened by 5 bases and J by 0 bases, with 11 bases between the two germline ends. The chain's CDR3 is CASSEWELSGNTIYF. CDR3 nucleotide sequence: TGTGCCAGCAGCGAGTGGGAGCTCTCTGGAAACACCATATATTTT. Looking up the rest from reference TRBV7-8 and TRBJ1-3 gives the full variable domain: GAGVSQSPRYKVAKRGQDVALRCDPISGHVSLFWYQQALGQGPEFLTYFQNEAQLDKSGLPSDRFFAERPEGSVSTLKIQRTQQEDSAVYLCASSEWELSGNTIYFGEGSWLTVV.

The chain has TRBV30 and TRBJ1-5; 7 bases align to TRBD1. Looked up from germline, CDR1 is GTSNPN and CDR2 is SVGIG (reference sequence). J lost 5 bases, V lost 2 bases, and 3 bases had no gene match. The CDR3 covers 13 residues. DNA of the CDR3: TGTGCCTGGAGTACGGGACAGTATCAGCCCCAGCATTTT. It specifies CAWSTGQYQPQHF.